Shown below are 14 T cell receptor beta chains from a single sample sequenced in a study of blood T cells in healthy people across ages. PCR was performed a second time for about 7 to 11 cycles using a sample-barcoded 5' primer and a J-beta primer mix. TCRdb re-called the 5' RACE reads through MiXCR, storing one row per CDR3 protein. The data contain some 1.4 million distinct CDR3 sequences, approximately 38% of them singletons. Sequenced input: blood. These TCRs come from a young woman in good health.

The J gene is TRBJ1-5, the V gene TRBV20-1; D unclear. The CDR3 runs 13 residues. CDR1 DFQATT and CDR2 SNEGSKA come from the germline V gene (reference sequence). Trimming cost V 2 bases and J 3 bases, with 8 bases left between them. The CDR3 nucleotides read TGCAGTGCTAGAACGACCTCCAATCAGCCCCAGCATTTT. Translation: CSARTTSNQPQHF.

With regard to this clonotype: Without the conserved terminal phenylalanine or tryptophan, this CDR3 likely stems from a read error. In nucleotides, the CDR3 is TGTGCCAGCAGTTACTTGCGGACAGGGAAGTTAGCGACTCTTAGGCACAATGAGCAGTTCTTA. Residues: CASSYLRTGKLATLRHNEQFL. The chain combines TRBV6-5 with TRBJ2-1, with 8 bases lining up with TRBD1. Germline V gene data show CDR1 as MNHEY and CDR2 as SVGAGI. The junction had 22 bases not matched to a gene; V was cut back by 1 base and J by 5 bases. This CDR3 has 21 residues.

The rearrangement joins TRBV9 to TRBJ2-1; 9 nucleotides match TRBD2. Losses at the gene ends were 4 bases for V and 0 bases for J; bases not matched to a gene: 17. The V gene's germline CDR1 is SGDLS and CDR2 YYNGEE. This CDR3 spans 20 amino acids. The CDR3 sequence: CASSFSSGTSPFSSYNEQFF. CDR3 bases: TGTGCCAGCAGCTTTTCGTCCGGGACTAGCCCTTTTAGCTCCTACAATGAGCAGTTCTTC.

V and J are TRBV6-1 and TRBJ2-3; TRBD2 matches at 11 bases. The CDR3 contains 16 residues. V was clipped by 6 bases and J by 6 bases; unmatched bases: 11. In germline, CDR1 is MNHNS, CDR2 SASEGT. The CDR3 region has the DNA TGTGCCAGCAGCCCCGGGACTAGCGGCCTCAGGGATACGCAGTATTTT. Protein product: CASSPGTSGLRDTQYF.

The chain carries TRBV20-1 and TRBJ2-3; no clear D gene. Trimming removed 2 bases at V and 6 bases at J, with 12 bases between. This CDR3 region has 13 residues. CDR1 DFQATT and CDR2 SNEGSKA come from the germline V gene (reference sequence). CDR3 sequence reads: CSARHPSYDTQYF. DNA of the CDR3: TGCAGTGCTAGACACCCTTCCTACGATACGCAGTATTTT.

The V gene is TRBV12-5, the J gene TRBJ2-3; TRBD2 matches 10 bases. V lost 5 bases and J lost 5; bases outside the gene matches: 4. Germline assignment: CDR1 LGHNT and CDR2 FRNRAP. There are 14 residues in the CDR3. The CDR3 bases are TGTGCTAGTGGTGCCAGCGGGGGGGGAGATACGCAGTATTTT. Translated, it gives CASGASGGGDTQYF.

V gene TRBV5-1 combines with J gene TRBJ1-6; no clear D gene. The V end lost 4 bases, the J end lost 7 bases, and 15 bases lay between the germline ends. Germline-derived CDR1 and CDR2 are SGHRS and YFSETQ. There are 15 residues in the CDR3. The CDR3 reads CASSAETAENSPLHF. The CDR3 nucleotides are TGCGCCAGCAGCGCCGAAACAGCGGAAAATTCACCCCTCCACTTT.

This clonotype has more than one count but fewer than ten. CDR3 in amino acids: CASSPLAAGGTSTDTQYF. The CDR3 DNA is TGTGCCAGCAGCCCCTTGGCGGCGGGAGGGACTAGCACAGATACGCAGTATTTT. The rearrangement links TRBV7-2 to TRBJ2-3; 9 bases are shared with TRBD2. J was trimmed by 0 bases and V by 5 bases; bases with no gene match: 12. This CDR3 is built from 18 residues. Germline-derived CDR1 and CDR2 are SGHTA and FQGNSA.

This clonotype showed up many times. The J gene is TRBJ2-7, the V gene TRBV10-3, with D perhaps assigned TRBD1 or TRBD2 (5 bases each). This CDR3 has 12 amino acids. Germline V gives CDR1 ENHRY, CDR2 SYGVKD. Between the trimmed V and J ends, which lost 8 bases and 0 bases, there was a span of 8 bases. The CDR3 loop is CAIGGGSYEQYF. Here the CDR3 DNA reads TGTGCCATCGGTGGGGGCTCCTACGAGCAGTACTTC.

This chain links TRBV20-1 with TRBJ2-7; D uncertain. The germline V and J ends were trimmed by 0 bases and 6 bases, with 12 bases remaining between them. Germline CDR1 is DFQATT and CDR2 is SNEGSKA (reference sequence). The CDR3 covers 13 residues. CDR3 sequence (DNA): TGCAGTGCTAGAGAAGACATGGATGGCGAGCAGTACTTC. Translation gives CSAREDMDGEQYF.

This clonotype was recorded a few times. This rearrangement joins TRBV5-1 to TRBJ1-1, with 7 bases fitting TRBD1. CDR1 and CDR2 from the germline V gene are SGHRS and YFSETQ. V lost 4 bases, J lost 1 base, and 7 bases stayed unmatched. This CDR3 comprises 15 residues. The CDR3: CASSPAGQTNTEAFF. CDR3 DNA: TGCGCCAGCAGCCCGGCGGGACAGACGAACACTGAAGCTTTCTTT.

This clonotype has a handful of counts. The chain is built from TRBV5-1 and TRBJ1-1; TRBD1 is a possible D gene (5 bases). CDR3 length equals 14 residues. V was trimmed by 5 bases and J by 4 bases, leaving 15 bases between them. From germline, CDR1 is SGHRS and CDR2 YFSETQ. CDR3 bases: TGCGCCAGCAGTCCCGGGCAAAGGGGCACTGAAGCTTTCTTT. This sequence encodes CASSPGQRGTEAFF.

The V gene is TRBV4-1, the J gene TRBJ1-4; D is ambiguous. This CDR3 is built from 18 residues. The germline V gene encodes CDR1 MGHRA and CDR2 YSYEKL. V dropped 0 bases and J dropped 0 bases, with 14 bases sitting between them. The CDR3 DNA sequence: TGCGCCAGCAGCCAAGATCGGTTTGGAGACACAACTAATGAAAAACTGTTTTTT. The encoded protein is CASSQDRFGDTTNEKLFF.

J is TRBJ2-7 and V is TRBV6-1; the D gene is possibly TRBD1 (6 bases). Trimming left V 1 base short and J 3 bases short, with 13 bases between. The CDR3 is 15 residues long. Germline lookup yields CDR1 MNHNS and CDR2 SASEGT. The CDR3: CASSEDPGQSYEQYF. CDR3 DNA: TGTGCCAGCAGTGAAGACCCCGGACAGAGCTACGAGCAGTACTTC.